The 11 T cell receptor beta chains in this list originate from one sample, sequenced in a study of T-cell memory formation after mild COVID-19. Via MiXCR, TCRdb re-called the 5' RACE reads, giving one row per CDR3 protein. Among 40,000 to 45,000 distinct CDR3 sequences listed, about 7.3% were seen once. Source material: PBMCs or a T cell subset sorted from them (not recorded which). Receptors originate from a man between 18 and 29 years old who had mild COVID-19 (a few samples of this study predate the infection). Cell type and time point are not known.

The chain carries TRBV7-2 and TRBJ2-7; tentative D call: TRBD2 (5 bases). Trimming stripped 5 bases from V and 3 bases from J, with 11 bases between. CDR3 length: 13 residues. CDR1 and CDR2 (germline): SGHTA, FQGNSA. CDR3: CASSLGLIYEQYF. The CDR3 DNA sequence: TGTGCCAGCAGCCTAGGACTGATCTACGAGCAGTACTTC.

This clonotype occurred a few times. In DNA form, the CDR3 reads TGTGCCAGCAGGAGCAGGGGGGGCTACGAGCAGTACGTC. Its protein product is CASRSRGGYEQYV. This chain uses TRBV6-2 or TRBV6-3 with TRBJ2-7; D may match TRBD1 or TRBD2 (7 bases each). Looked up from germline, CDR1 is MNHEY and CDR2 is SVGEGT. This CDR3 is 13 amino acids long. The V and J ends lost 6 bases and 3 bases respectively, with 12 bases between them.

The chain employs TRBV5-1 and TRBJ1-3, with D uncertain. The length of the CDR3 is 14 residues. V lost 0 bases and J 4 bases, leaving 8 bases between the germline ends. CDR1 and CDR2 from the germline V gene are SGHRS and YFSETQ. The CDR3 loop is CASSLAGYGNTIYF. DNA of the CDR3: TGCGCCAGCAGCTTGGCAGGTTACGGAAACACCATATATTTT. Supplemented by reference TRBV5-1 and TRBJ1-3, the full variable domain reads KAGVTQTPRYLIKTRGQQVTLSCSPISGHRSVSWYQQTPGQGLQFLFEYFSETQRNKGNFPGRFSGRQFSNSRSEMNVSTLELGDSALYLCASSLAGYGNTIYFGEGSWLTVV.

The V and J genes are TRBV7-9 and TRBJ1-6; D is uncertain. In germline, CDR1 is SEHNR, CDR2 FQNEAQ (reference sequence). With 0 bases removed from V and 7 bases from J, the gap between germline ends came to 7 bases. This CDR3 region has 14 residues. CDR3 sequence: CASSLAHQNSPLHF. Here the CDR3 DNA reads TGTGCCAGCAGCTTAGCTCATCAGAATTCACCCCTCCACTTT.

This rearrangement joins TRBV5-4 to TRBJ1-3, with D maybe TRBD1 (5 bases). V lost 3 bases, J lost 0 bases, and 13 bases lay in between. Germline-derived CDR1 and CDR2 are SGHNT and YYREEE (reference sequence). The CDR3 sequence is 16 residues long. The CDR3: CASSYGTVSSGNTIYF. The CDR3 DNA reads TGTGCCAGCAGCTATGGGACCGTTAGCTCTGGAAACACCATATATTTT.

This clonotype was counted between two and nine times. The chain is built from TRBV5-6 and TRBJ1-6; no clear D gene. Germline values: CDR1 SGHDT, CDR2 YYEEEE. The V gene lost 0 bases and the J gene lost 6 bases, with 7 bases spanning the gap. This CDR3 is 14 amino acids long. The CDR3 spells CASSLVGSNSPLHF. CDR3 DNA sequence: TGTGCCAGCAGCTTGGTTGGGAGTAATTCACCCCTCCACTTT. The complete variable domain, with remaining parts taken from reference TRBV5-6 and TRBJ1-6, reads DAGVTQSPTHLIKTRGQQVTLRCSPKSGHDTVSWYQQALGQGPQFIFQYYEEEERQRGNFPDRFSGHQFPNYSSELNVNALLLGDSALYLCASSLVGSNSPLHFGNGTRLTVT.

This clonotype has at least ten counts. The J gene is TRBJ1-1, the V gene TRBV7-2; D is undetermined. With 5 bases removed from V and 1 base from J, the gap between germline ends came to 8 bases. The CDR3 is 13 residues long. The germline CDR1 and CDR2 sequences are SGHTA and FQGNSA. The CDR3 loop is CASSTQANTEAFF. The CDR3 nucleotides are TGTGCCAGCAGCACCCAGGCGAACACTGAAGCTTTCTTT.

This clonotype has ten or more counts. The chain carries TRBV7-2 and TRBJ2-5; D is perhaps TRBD1 or TRBD2 (5 bases each). Trimming took 2 bases from V and 2 from J, leaving 9 bases between them. This CDR3 is built from 14 residues. Germline CDR1 reads SGHTA; CDR2 reads FQGNSA. CDR3 in DNA: TGTGCCAGCAGCTTAAGAGGGGTTCAAGAGACCCAGTACTTC. It specifies CASSLRGVQETQYF.

The rearrangement joins TRBV7-9 to TRBJ1-2; D not certain. CDR1 SEHNR and CDR2 FQNEAQ come from the germline V gene (reference sequence). V was pared by 5 bases and J by 8 bases, with 12 bases between. CDR3 length: 12 residues. The CDR3 coding sequence is TGTGCCAGCAGCCCACCCAGATCCGGCTACACCTTC. It translates to CASSPPRSGYTF.

The chain is built from TRBV6-5 and TRBJ2-5, with D perhaps given as TRBD1 or TRBD2 (5 bases each). This CDR3 region has 15 residues. CDR1 is MNHEY, CDR2 SVGAGI, per germline. The V gene lost 6 bases and the J gene lost 1 base, with 15 bases spanning the gap. CDR3 residues: CASSQLTGTQETQYF. The CDR3 region has the DNA TGTGCCAGCAGCCAGCTAACCGGGACCCAAGAGACCCAGTACTTC.

This clonotype appeared a few times. V gene TRBV20-1 combines with J gene TRBJ1-1, with D possibly TRBD1 on 5 matching bases. Trimming stripped 6 bases from V and 1 base from J, with 15 bases between. Germline V gene data show CDR1 as DFQATT and CDR2 as SNEGSKA (reference sequence). The CDR3 extends over 14 amino acids. CDR3: CSALDWQGNTEAFF. In nucleotides, the CDR3 is TGCAGTGCATTGGATTGGCAGGGGAACACTGAAGCTTTCTTT.